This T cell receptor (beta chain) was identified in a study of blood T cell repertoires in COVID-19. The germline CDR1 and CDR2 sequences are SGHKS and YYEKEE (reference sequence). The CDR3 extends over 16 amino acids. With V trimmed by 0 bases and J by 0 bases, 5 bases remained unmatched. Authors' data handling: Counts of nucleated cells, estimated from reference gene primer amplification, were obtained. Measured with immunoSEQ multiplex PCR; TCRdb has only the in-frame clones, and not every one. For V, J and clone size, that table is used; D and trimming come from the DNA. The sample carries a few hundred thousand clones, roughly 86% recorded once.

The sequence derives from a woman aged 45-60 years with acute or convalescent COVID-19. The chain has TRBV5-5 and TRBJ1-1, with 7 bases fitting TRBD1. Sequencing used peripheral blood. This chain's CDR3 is CASSLVRGGMNTEAFF. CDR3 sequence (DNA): TGTGCCAGCAGCTTGGTGAGAGGGGGCATGAACACTGAAGCTTTCTTT.